This is a list of T cell receptor beta chains from one sample in a study of T cell changes during pregnancy in multiple sclerosis. Using immunoSEQ multiplex PCR, the repertoire was profiled, and TCRdb retains in-frame clones only, with some absent. This table holds over 90,000 clones, 85% to 95% found once. The specimen comprised peripheral blood, sampled after pregnancy. These receptors were taken from a female donor with multiple sclerosis, enrolled in a pregnancy study. The CDR3 runs from the conserved cysteine through the conserved F or W. A D gene is named only where the DNA matches it firmly. Clone size is stated in some rows and not others, as once, few, many or a class when expanded.

J gene: TRBJ2-3; V gene: TRBV6-6; clone size: NA; D gene: TRBD1; CDR3 DNA: TGTGCCAGCAGCCCGGGACAGACAGATACGCAGTATTTT; CDR3 protein: CASSPGQTDTQYF
J gene: TRBJ1-5; V gene: TRBV19; clone size: NA; D gene: NA; CDR3 DNA: TGTGCCAGTAGCGTACGGGATTCTAGCAATCAGCCCCAGCATTTT; CDR3 protein: CASSVRDSSNQPQHF
J gene: TRBJ2-2; V gene: TRBV7-9; clone size: NA; D gene: NA; CDR3 DNA: TGTGCCAGCAGCCTCCGGGAGAACACCGGGGAGCTGTTTTTT; CDR3 protein: CASSLRENTGELFF
J gene: TRBJ2-1; V gene: TRBV5-1; clone size: NA; D gene: TRBD2; CDR3 DNA: TGCGCCAGCAGCTTGCCCGGGACTAGCGGAGGGGGAGGGCAGTTCTTC; CDR3 protein: CASSLPGTSGGGGQFF
J gene: TRBJ2-5; V gene: TRBV18; clone size: NA; D gene: NA; CDR3 DNA: TGTGCCAGCTCACCCCTCGGGGAGACCCAGTACTTC; CDR3 protein: CASSPLGETQYF
J gene: TRBJ2-3; V gene: TRBV1; clone size: NA; D gene: NA; CDR3 DNA: TGCACCAGCAGCCTACAAACTTACAGGGGGCGCAGCACAGATACGCAGTATTTT; CDR3 protein: CTSSLQTYRGRSTDTQYF
J gene: TRBJ2-1; V gene: TRBV6-1; clone size: few; D gene: NA; CDR3 DNA: TGTGCCAGCATCCGGGACACCCCCTACAATGAGCAGTTCTTC; CDR3 protein: CASIRDTPYNEQFF
J gene: TRBJ1-5; V gene: TRBV2; clone size: NA; D gene: TRBD1; CDR3 DNA: TGTGCCAGCAGTATCGACCTACAGGGGGCCCAATATAGCAATCAGCCCCAGCATTTT; CDR3 protein: CASSIDLQGAQYSNQPQHF
J gene: TRBJ1-4; V gene: TRBV15; clone size: NA; D gene: NA; CDR3 DNA: TGTGCCACCAGCAGGGAGGGGGGGGCGGCGGAAAAACTGTTTTTT; CDR3 protein: CATSREGGAAEKLFF
J gene: TRBJ1-2; V gene: TRBV15; clone size: once; D gene: NA; CDR3 DNA: TGTGCCACCAGCAGAAACCGAGGCGGCTACACCTTC; CDR3 protein: CATSRNRGGYTF
J gene: TRBJ2-1; V gene: TRBV13; clone size: NA; D gene: TRBD1; CDR3 DNA: TGTGCCAGCAGCTCCGACCGGGGACAGGGGCAAAACAATGAGCAGTTCTTC; CDR3 protein: CASSSDRGQGQNNEQFF
J gene: TRBJ2-3; V gene: TRBV2; clone size: NA; D gene: NA; CDR3 DNA: TGTGCCAGCAGTGCAGGGATGGATACGCAGTATTTT; CDR3 protein: CASSAGMDTQYF
J gene: TRBJ2-3; V gene: TRBV4-2; clone size: NA; D gene: TRBD2; CDR3 DNA: TGTGCCAGCAGCCAAGCGAGGGGGGCTAGCGGGGGAGATACGCAGTATTTT; CDR3 protein: CASSQARGASGGDTQYF
J gene: TRBJ2-7; V gene: TRBV2; clone size: NA; D gene: TRBD1; CDR3 DNA: TGTGCCAGCAACGTGCAGGGGGCAGGGGAGCAGTACTTC; CDR3 protein: CASNVQGAGEQYF
J gene: TRBJ2-3; V gene: TRBV4-1; clone size: NA; D gene: NA; CDR3 DNA: TGCGCCAGCAGCCAACTAGCGAGTAGCACAGATACGCAGTATTTT; CDR3 protein: CASSQLASSTDTQYF
J gene: TRBJ2-7; V gene: TRBV2; clone size: NA; D gene: TRBD1; CDR3 DNA: TGTGCCAGCGGGACAGGCTTCTACGAGCAGTACTTC; CDR3 protein: CASGTGFYEQYF
J gene: TRBJ1-1; V gene: TRBV16; clone size: NA; D gene: NA; CDR3 DNA: TGTGCCAGCAGCCCAATTAGGGGCATGAACACTGAAGCTTTCTTT; CDR3 protein: CASSPIRGMNTEAFF
J gene: TRBJ2-7; V gene: TRBV19; clone size: NA; D gene: NA; CDR3 DNA: TGTGCCAGTAGTATCACCCGGGGAAGCGAGCAGTACTTC; CDR3 protein: CASSITRGSEQYF
J gene: TRBJ2-1; V gene: TRBV19; clone size: once; D gene: NA; CDR3 DNA: TGTGCCAGTAGTATAGTTGGGGGGAGCTCCTACAATGAGCAGTTCTTC; CDR3 protein: CASSIVGGSSYNEQFF
J gene: TRBJ1-1; V gene: TRBV29-1; clone size: NA; D gene: NA; CDR3 DNA: TGCAGCGTTGAAGACTTGGGACGGGGAGGGGTAGCTTTCTTT; CDR3 protein: CSVEDLGRGGVAFF
J gene: TRBJ1-1; V gene: TRBV10-3; clone size: NA; D gene: NA; CDR3 DNA: TGTGCCATCAGAGAGACAGCGAACACTGAAGCTTTCTTT; CDR3 protein: CAIRETANTEAFF
J gene: TRBJ1-5; V gene: TRBV6-6; clone size: few; D gene: TRBD1; CDR3 DNA: TGTGCCAGCAGGCTTACAGGGGAACTGCAGCCCCAGCATTTT; CDR3 protein: CASRLTGELQPQHF
J gene: TRBJ2-3; V gene: TRBV11-2; clone size: NA; D gene: TRBD2; CDR3 DNA: TGTGCCAGCAGCTCCCGACTTGGGGGAGGGCCTGGTACGCAGTATTTT; CDR3 protein: CASSSRLGGGPGTQYF
J gene: TRBJ2-1; V gene: TRBV15; clone size: NA; D gene: NA; CDR3 DNA: TGTGCCACCAGCAGCCCTAGCGCGAACGTAGACAATGAGCAGTTCTTC; CDR3 protein: CATSSPSANVDNEQFF
J gene: TRBJ2-2; V gene: TRBV7-6; clone size: NA; D gene: NA; CDR3 DNA: TGTGCCAGCCGCGGCGGGGTGTACACCGGGGAGCTGTTTTTT; CDR3 protein: CASRGGVYTGELFF
J gene: TRBJ2-3; V gene: TRBV2; clone size: NA; D gene: TRBD2; CDR3 DNA: TGTGCCAGCAGTGAGTTAGCGGGGGGTCAGAGCACAGATACGCAGTATTTT; CDR3 protein: CASSELAGGQSTDTQYF
J gene: TRBJ1-1; V gene: TRBV20-1; clone size: NA; D gene: NA; CDR3 DNA: TGCAGTGCTAGACAGGGCACTGAAGCTTTCTTT; CDR3 protein: CSARQGTEAFF
J gene: TRBJ1-3; V gene: TRBV28; clone size: NA; D gene: NA; CDR3 DNA: TGTGCCAGCACTACAACAGGGTGGTACTCTGGAAACACCATATATTTT; CDR3 protein: CASTTTGWYSGNTIYF
J gene: TRBJ2-3; V gene: TRBV7-2; clone size: NA; D gene: TRBD2; CDR3 DNA: TGTGCCAGCAGTCCTACTCCGGGACTAGCGGACACAGATACGCAGTATTTT; CDR3 protein: CASSPTPGLADTDTQYF
J gene: TRBJ1-2; V gene: TRBV18; clone size: NA; D gene: NA; CDR3 DNA: TGTGCCAGCTCTACCGTCATAGATGGCTACACCTTC; CDR3 protein: CASSTVIDGYTF
J gene: TRBJ2-7; V gene: TRBV27; clone size: NA; D gene: NA; CDR3 DNA: TGTGCCAGCAGTTCATATGGACAGAGCTACGAGCAGTACTTC; CDR3 protein: CASSSYGQSYEQYF
J gene: TRBJ2-7; V gene: TRBV4-1; clone size: NA; D gene: NA; CDR3 DNA: TGCGCCAGCAGCCAAGATAACGGGGAGGGGGTGATCTACGAGCAGTACTTC; CDR3 protein: CASSQDNGEGVIYEQYF
J gene: TRBJ2-6; V gene: TRBV7-9; clone size: NA; D gene: NA; CDR3 DNA: TGTGCCAGCAGCCCAAGGGGGGAGGGGATCCTCTCTGGGGCCAACGTCCTGACTTTC; CDR3 protein: CASSPRGEGILSGANVLTF
J gene: TRBJ2-3; V gene: TRBV27; clone size: NA; D gene: NA; CDR3 DNA: TGTGCCAGCAGTTTATCGGCCCTAGGAGATACGCAGTATTTT; CDR3 protein: CASSLSALGDTQYF
J gene: TRBJ2-7; V gene: TRBV19; clone size: NA; D gene: NA; CDR3 DNA: TGTGCCAGTAGTATAGGCGTCCTAGCGAACGGCCTAACCTACGAGCAGTACTTC; CDR3 protein: CASSIGVLANGLTYEQYF
J gene: TRBJ2-1; V gene: TRBV6-1; clone size: NA; D gene: NA; CDR3 DNA: TGTGCCAGCAGTGGGTATAGCCTCAATGAGCAGTTCTTC; CDR3 protein: CASSGYSLNEQFF
J gene: TRBJ2-1; V gene: TRBV28; clone size: NA; D gene: TRBD1; CDR3 DNA: TGTGCCAGCAGTGTAGGGACAGGGGCTTACAATGAGCAGTTCTTC; CDR3 protein: CASSVGTGAYNEQFF